This T cell receptor beta chain was obtained from a study of T cells after yellow fever vaccination. Study background: SMART-Seq v4 Ultra Low Input served to prepare low-cell-number fractions. Findings of the study overall: Weaker overall, the secondary response nonetheless peaked faster (day 5 versus 15).

This clonotype was detected once. Its antigen is unknown. The CDR3 spans 16 residues. Germline lookup yields CDR1 SGHTA and CDR2 FQGNSA. Trimming took off 1 base at V and 4 bases at J, with 16 bases between the two ends. TCRdb itself ran the 5' RACE reads through MiXCR, one entry per CDR3 protein. Here the sample spans 300,000 to 350,000 distinct CDR3 sequences, approximately 3.9% being singletons. The sequence was collected from a man between 18 and 35 years old who received the YFV17D yellow fever vaccine. The chain is built from TRBV7-2 and TRBJ1-2; D is perhaps TRBD1 (6 bases). This specimen consisted of PBMCs, obtained 5 days after the yellow fever booster vaccination. The DNA for the CDR3 is TGTGCCAGCAGCTTAGGTGGGGGGGCCTCTCCCTATGGCTACACCTTC. Protein product: CASSLGGGASPYGYTF.